These 22 T cell receptor beta chains share one sample of origin, sequenced in a study of T cell responses to AZD1222 COVID-19 vaccine. Profiling relied on immunoSEQ multiplex PCR, and the TCRdb table lists in-frame clones only, not all of them. The sample shows over 120,000 clones, roughly 92% of them seen only once. This specimen was peripheral blood, taken on day 0 of AZD1222 vaccination. The receptors shown here come from an adult in good health.

This sequence joins TRBV28 and TRBJ2-5, with 9 bases fitting TRBD1. This CDR3 has 15 amino acids. From germline, CDR1 is MDHEN and CDR2 SYDVKM. V lost 5 bases and J lost 7; bases outside the gene matches: 11. This CDR3 reads CASSIGGQGPGTQYF. The CDR3 DNA is TGTGCCAGCAGTATCGGGGGACAGGGACCAGGGACCCAGTACTTC.

This clone came up a few times. The V and J genes are TRBV28 and TRBJ1-1; D is undetermined. Trimming took off 10 bases at V and 8 bases at J, with 14 bases between the two ends. Per the germline V gene, CDR1 is MDHEN and CDR2 is SYDVKM. This CDR3 contains 11 residues. CDR3 sequence reads: CATTQGSEAFF. CDR3 DNA sequence: TGTGCCACGACCCAAGGCAGCGAAGCTTTCTTT.

The chain recombines TRBV19 with TRBJ1-3; possible D gene TRBD1, 6 bases. V was clipped by 5 bases and J by 4 bases, with 15 bases between them. Germline lookup yields CDR1 LNHDA and CDR2 SQIVND (reference sequence). The CDR3 contains 15 residues. In nucleotides, the CDR3 is TGTGCCAGTAGTGGACAGCTTTTTGTAGGAAACACCATATATTTT. Translation: CASSGQLFVGNTIYF. Combining the CDR3 with reference TRBV19 and TRBJ1-3 gives the whole variable domain DGGITQSPKYLFRKEGQNVTLSCEQNLNHDAMYWYRQDPGQGLRLIYYSQIVNDFQKGDIAEGYSVSREKKESFPLTVTSAQKNPTAFYLCASSGQLFVGNTIYFGEGSWLTVV.

The chain couples TRBV27 to TRBJ1-1; TRBD1 matches 8 bases. CDR1 is MNHEY, CDR2 SMNVEV, per germline (reference sequence). V gave up 5 bases and J gave up 5 bases; unmatched junction bases: 10. The CDR3 sequence is 15 residues long. CDR3 nucleotide sequence: TGTGCCAGCAGTGTCCTGACAGGGGCCGGGACTGAAGCTTTCTTT. This codes for CASSVLTGAGTEAFF.

The rearrangement joins TRBV7-2 to TRBJ1-2, with D hard to call. The CDR3 covers 12 residues. The germline CDR1 and CDR2 sequences are SGHTA and FQGNSA. Trimming took 6 bases from V and 8 from J, leaving 13 bases between them. CDR3 amino acids: CASSPRLSGYTF. The CDR3 bases are TGTGCCAGCAGTCCCCGGTTGAGCGGCTACACCTTC.

J is TRBJ1-6 and V is TRBV27; D is uncertain. Trimming stripped 6 bases from V and 8 bases from J, with 17 bases between. Germline CDR1 MNHEY, CDR2 SMNVEV (reference sequence). This CDR3 comprises 15 residues. The CDR3 protein is CASSGTWGSYSPLHF. CDR3 sequence (DNA): TGTGCCAGCAGCGGTACATGGGGAAGTTATTCACCCCTCCACTTT.

The chain is built from TRBV6-6 and TRBJ2-1, with D possibly TRBD2 on 5 matching bases. The germline V and J ends were trimmed by 2 bases and 7 bases, with 15 bases remaining between them. The CDR3 covers 15 residues. Germline loops: CDR1 MNHNY, CDR2 SVGAGI (reference sequence). The CDR3 is CASSYVKAGPNEQFF. The CDR3 nucleotides read TGTGCCAGCAGTTACGTCAAGGCGGGTCCAAATGAGCAGTTCTTC.

The chain links TRBV5-6 to TRBJ2-7, with 10 bases lining up with TRBD2. The germline CDR1 and CDR2 sequences are SGHDT and YYEEEE. CDR3 length: 17 residues. V was pared by 7 bases and J by 2 bases, with 15 bases of the junction left unmatched. CDR3 sequence (DNA): TGTGCCAGCGGCAACCTGCTAACTAGCGGGAATACCTACGAGCAGTACTTC. It codes for CASGNLLTSGNTYEQYF.

This chain links TRBV25-1 with TRBJ2-2, with 10 positions matching TRBD2. From germline, CDR1 is MGHDK and CDR2 SYGVNS. The trim removed 5 bases at V and 4 bases at J, leaving 4 bases unmatched. The CDR3 totals 15 residues. The CDR3 spells CASSTSGASTGELFF. In DNA form, the CDR3 reads TGTGCCAGCAGTACTAGCGGGGCGAGCACCGGGGAGCTGTTTTTT.

This clone was seen a single time. Written as DNA, the CDR3 is TGTGCCAGCCGGAGAGACAGGGGGCTCTATGGCTACACCTTC. Translation gives CASRRDRGLYGYTF. The chain has TRBV2 and TRBJ1-2, with 10 bases aligning to TRBD1. The V gene end was trimmed by 8 bases and the J gene end by 4 bases; junction bases not matched to a gene: 7. The CDR3 contains 14 residues. Looked up from germline, CDR1 is SNHLY and CDR2 is FYNNEI.

The rearrangement links TRBV4-2 to TRBJ1-1, with D possibly TRBD1 on 6 matching bases. Germline CDR1 reads LGHNA; CDR2 reads YNFKEQ. V lost 0 bases and J lost 1, with 12 bases in between. The CDR3 runs 16 residues. The CDR3 DNA is TGTGCCAGCAGCCAAGATTTCGGGGGCAGGAACACTGAAGCTTTCTTT. This codes for CASSQDFGGRNTEAFF.

The rearrangement joins TRBV27 to TRBJ2-4; 7 bases match TRBD1. The germline CDR1 and CDR2 sequences are MNHEY and SMNVEV (reference sequence). CDR3 length: 16 residues. Unmatched junction bases numbered 4, after V lost 2 bases and J lost 0 bases. The CDR3 reads CASSLGQGVAKNIQYF. Written as DNA, the CDR3 is TGTGCCAGCAGTTTAGGCCAGGGGGTAGCCAAAAACATTCAGTACTTC.

This clone was recorded only once. The rearrangement links TRBV29-1 to TRBJ2-2; D remains ambiguous. The V gene's germline CDR1 is SQVTM and CDR2 ANQGSEA. The CDR3 covers 14 residues. Trimming cost V 0 bases and J 2 bases, with 7 bases left between them. The CDR3 loop is CSVEELPNTGELFF. The CDR3 region has the DNA TGCAGCGTTGAAGAGCTTCCAAACACCGGGGAGCTGTTTTTT.

The genes are TRBV6-1 and TRBJ2-7; D is ambiguous. Germline assignment: CDR1 MNHNS and CDR2 SASEGT. V dropped 2 bases and J dropped 0 bases, with 14 bases sitting between them. The CDR3 loop spans 16 amino acids. In DNA, the CDR3 is TGTGCCAGCAGTGAACGGCCTCAAGTAAGCTCCTACGAGCAGTACTTC. Translated: CASSERPQVSSYEQYF.

The genes are TRBV6-1 and TRBJ2-1; tentatively, D is TRBD1 (6 bases). The CDR3 consists of 17 residues. From germline, CDR1 is MNHNS and CDR2 SASEGT. V gave up 0 bases and J gave up 2 bases, with 14 bases separating them. CDR3 nucleotide sequence: TGTGCCAGCAGTGAAGCGCCATATGGGACACCCTACAATGAGCAGTTCTTC. It specifies CASSEAPYGTPYNEQFF.

V gene TRBV11-2 combines with J gene TRBJ1-6; D remains unclear. V lost 5 bases and J lost 13, with 18 bases in between. CDR3 size: 14 residues. The germline V gene has CDR1 SGHAT and CDR2 FQNNGV. CDR3 sequence: CASSQSPGIGPLHF. In DNA form, the CDR3 reads TGTGCCAGCAGCCAAAGCCCGGGGATAGGGCCCCTCCACTTT.

In its sample, this clone was seen a few times. The chain couples TRBV28 to TRBJ1-5; D gene ambiguous. Trimming left V 11 bases short and J 2 bases short, with 10 bases between. Germline V CDR1 and CDR2: MDHEN, SYDVKM. This CDR3 has 12 amino acids. For the CDR3, the DNA is TGTGCCTCGCGCGGGGGCAATCAGCCCCAGCATTTT. It codes for CASRGGNQPQHF.

This rearrangement joins TRBV3-1 (or the pseudogene TRBV3-2) to TRBJ2-2; D may be TRBD1 or TRBD2 (7 bases each). Deletions cut 3 bases from V and 5 bases from J, with 16 bases between. The germline CDR1 and CDR2 sequences are LGHDT and YNNKEL (reference sequence). The CDR3 has 16 amino acids. The DNA of the CDR3 is TGTGCCAGCAGCCATTCAGGGGGAGGGTGGACCGGGGAGCTGTTTTTT. Translated, it gives CASSHSGGGWTGELFF.

The chain combines TRBV3-1 (or the pseudogene TRBV3-2) with TRBJ1-4; D is uncertain. Trimming shortened V by 2 bases and J by 3 bases, and 7 bases separated the two germline ends. In germline, CDR1 is LGHDT, CDR2 YNNKEL (reference sequence). This CDR3 comprises 14 residues. The CDR3 region has the DNA TGTGCCAGCAGCCAAAAGGGTTCTAATGAAAAACTGTTTTTT. Residues: CASSQKGSNEKLFF.

The chain joins TRBV5-1 to TRBJ1-4; D is uncertain. The germline V and J ends were trimmed by 3 bases and 7 bases, with 10 bases remaining between them. This CDR3 is built from 13 residues. Germline assignment: CDR1 SGHRS and CDR2 YFSETQ. CDR3 nucleotides: TGCGCCAGCAGCTCAAATTTTGGTGAAAAACTGTTTTTT. Amino acid sequence: CASSSNFGEKLFF.

Points on this clone: Additional DNA sequences in this sample encode the identical CDR3. The chain is built from TRBV2 and TRBJ1-1; the D gene is possibly TRBD1 (5 bases). CDR3 length: 13 amino acids. Germline-derived CDR1 and CDR2 are SNHLY and FYNNEI. V was trimmed by 6 bases and J by 1 base, leaving 9 bases between them. The CDR3 coding sequence is TGTGCCAGCAGGTACAGGACGAACACTGAAGCTTTCTTT. Residues: CASRYRTNTEAFF.

The gene calls are TRBV11-2 and TRBJ2-2; D not certain. The CDR3 is made up of 15 amino acids. CDR1 SGHAT and CDR2 FQNNGV come from the germline V gene. Trimming removed 5 bases from V and 5 bases from J, with 15 bases in between. The CDR3 spells CASSPVGGRTGELFF. CDR3 sequence (DNA): TGTGCCAGCAGCCCAGTAGGCGGTCGGACCGGGGAGCTGTTTTTT.